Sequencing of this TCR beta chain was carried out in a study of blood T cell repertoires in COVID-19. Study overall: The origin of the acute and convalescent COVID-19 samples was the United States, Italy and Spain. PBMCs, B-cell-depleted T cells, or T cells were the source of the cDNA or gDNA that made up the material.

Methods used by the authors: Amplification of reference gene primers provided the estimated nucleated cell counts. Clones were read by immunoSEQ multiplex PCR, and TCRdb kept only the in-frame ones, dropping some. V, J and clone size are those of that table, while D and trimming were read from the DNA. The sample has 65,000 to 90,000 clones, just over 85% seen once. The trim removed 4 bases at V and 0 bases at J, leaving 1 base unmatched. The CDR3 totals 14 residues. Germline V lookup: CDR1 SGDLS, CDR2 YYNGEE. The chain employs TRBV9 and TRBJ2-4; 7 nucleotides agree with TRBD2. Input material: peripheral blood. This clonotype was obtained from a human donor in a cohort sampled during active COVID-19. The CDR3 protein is CASSKRGAKNIQYF. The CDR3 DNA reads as TGTGCCAGCAGCAAGCGGGGAGCCAAAAACATTCAGTACTTC.